The rows below give T cell receptor beta chains drawn from one sample of a study of blood T cells in healthy people across ages. TCRdb called the 5' RACE reads again in MiXCR, with one record for every CDR3 protein. The sample includes about 1,400,000 distinct CDR3 sequences, approximately 38% of them seen just once. Sequenced material: blood. These receptors all come from a woman aged 18-30 years in good health. Both conserved end residues are part of each CDR3. D genes are given only for firm matches. The size field is filled for only some rows; it gives once, few, many or a size class.

>NA|TRBJ2-1|TRBV5-1|NA
TGCGCCAGCAGCTTGGCCCGGTCCGCCTACAATGAGCAGTTCTTC
CASSLARSAYNEQFF
>TRBD2|TRBJ2-1|TRBV6-5|NA
TGTGCCAGCAGTTACGGGCTAGCGGGAGGGCCGGGGGAGCAGTTCTTC
CASSYGLAGGPGEQFF
>NA|TRBJ2-1|TRBV6-2/TRBV6-3|few
TGTGCCAGCAGTTTTCAGGATGAGCAGTTCTTC
CASSFQDEQFF
>TRBD2|TRBJ2-3|TRBV7-2|few
TGTGCCAGCAAGGGACTAGCTGGCACAGATACGCAGTATTTT
CASKGLAGTDTQYF
>TRBD2|TRBJ2-3|TRBV29-1|NA
TGCAGCGTTGGCGGGGGGCCGATCACAGATACGCAGTATTTT
CSVGGGPITDTQYF
>TRBD2|TRBJ2-5|TRBV12-3/TRBV12-4|NA
TGTGCCAGCAGTTTCCGACTAGCGGGTGGGGAGACCCAGTACTTC
CASSFRLAGGETQYF
>NA|TRBJ2-7|TRBV12-5|few
TGTGCTAGTGTAGTAGGGCCAGGAACCTACGAGCAGTACTTC
CASVVGPGTYEQYF
>NA|TRBJ1-6|TRBV12-3/TRBV12-4|NA
TGTGCCAGCAGCTCAACCGGCCCCCTCCACTTT
CASSSTGPLHF
>NA|TRBJ1-1|TRBV28|NA
TGTGCCAGCAGAACCGTTTGGAACACTGAAGCTTTCTTT
CASRTVWNTEAFF
>TRBD2|TRBJ2-5|TRBV14|NA
TGTGCCAGCAGCCACGGACTAGCGGTGAGAGAGACCCAGTACTTC
CASSHGLAVRETQYF
>TRBD1|TRBJ2-3|TRBV2|NA
TGTGCCAGCATCCGGACAGGGGACCGGCCAGATACGCAGTATTTT
CASIRTGDRPDTQYF
>NA|TRBJ2-4|TRBV4-1|few
TGCGCCAGCAGCCAAGATTTAACTATCATTCGACGGCAGTACTTC
CASSQDLTIIRRQYF
>NA|TRBJ1-2|TRBV4-2|NA
TGTGCCAGCAGCCAAAACGGGGATCAGGGCTATGGCTACACCTTC
CASSQNGDQGYGYTF
>NA|TRBJ2-3|TRBV12-3/TRBV12-4|few
TGTGCCAGCAGTCAGGACCCCCCGTATACGCAGTATTTT
CASSQDPPYTQYF
>NA|TRBJ2-2|TRBV6-5|NA
TGTGCCAGCAGTTACATCGGGGGCGCGGGCACCGGGGAGCTGTTTTTT
CASSYIGGAGTGELFF
>NA|TRBJ2-3|TRBV7-6|NA
TGTGCCAGCAGCTTAACCGAGGGGACCTCCCTCACAGATACGCAGTATTTT
CASSLTEGTSLTDTQYF
>NA|TRBJ2-1|TRBV6-5|few
TGTGCCAGCAGTTACTCTCCTAGCACCAGCTCCTACAATGAGCAGTTCTTC
CASSYSPSTSSYNEQFF
>NA|TRBJ2-1|TRBV14|NA
TGTGCCAGCAGCCACCGAACTAGCTCCAATGAGCAGTTCTTC
CASSHRTSSNEQFF
>TRBD2|TRBJ2-7|TRBV20-1|NA
TGCAGTGCTGGGTTGAGGGTCGGGAGGGCCGAGCAGTACTTC
CSAGLRVGRAEQYF
>NA|TRBJ1-1|TRBV6-5|few
TGTGCCAGCAGTTACAGGGCAGGGGATATGAACACTGAAGCTTTCTTT
CASSYRAGDMNTEAFF
>NA|TRBJ1-5|TRBV10-2|NA
TGCGCCAGCAGTGAAGGAGGGGGTCATTATAGCAATCAGCCCCAGCATTTT
CASSEGGGHYSNQPQHF
>TRBD2|TRBJ2-1|TRBV6-1|NA
TGTGCCAGCAGTGCTCAGGCTAGCGGGAGCGCCAATGAGCAGTTCTTC
CASSAQASGSANEQFF
>NA|TRBJ2-7|TRBV5-1|many
TGCGCCAGCAGCTTGGAACAGGAAGGCTACGAGCAGTACTTC
CASSLEQEGYEQYF
>NA|TRBJ2-4|TRBV7-3|few
TGTGCCAGCAGCCCTGGCGTTTCGGGAAACATTCAGTACTTC
CASSPGVSGNIQYF
>TRBD2|TRBJ2-3|TRBV2|NA
TGTGCCAGCCCCCTAGCGGGAACAGATACGCAGTATTTT
CASPLAGTDTQYF
>TRBD1|TRBJ1-6|TRBV14|NA
TGTGCCAGCAGCCAATACAGGGGGCAAGGTTCACCCCTCCACTTT
CASSQYRGQGSPLHF
>TRBD1|TRBJ2-1|TRBV5-4|NA
TGTGCCAGCAACCGTCCGGGACAGGTGGGTGGGGAGCAGTTCTTC
CASNRPGQVGGEQFF
>NA|TRBJ2-3|TRBV6-6|few
TGTGCCAGCAGTTACTCGATGCAGAAAGATACGCAGTATTTT
CASSYSMQKDTQYF
>TRBD2|TRBJ2-5|TRBV3-1|few
TGTGCCAGCAGCCAAGATCAGGCTAGCGGGAAAGAGTACTTC
CASSQDQASGKEYF
>TRBD1|TRBJ2-1|TRBV5-1|NA
TGCGCCAGCAGCCCAGGATCCACAGGGGGCACCTACAATGAGCAGTTCTTC
CASSPGSTGGTYNEQFF
>NA|TRBJ1-1|TRBV4-1|NA
TGCGCCAGCAACACCGGGGGTAGCAACACTGAAGCTTTCTTT
CASNTGGSNTEAFF
>TRBD2|TRBJ2-7|TRBV28|NA
TGTGCCAGCAGTTTCTCTAGCGGGAGGCGCTACGAGCAGTACTTC
CASSFSSGRRYEQYF